The next 29 T cell receptor beta chains were all read from a single sample in a study of blood T cell repertoires in COVID-19. The data were produced by immunoSEQ multiplex PCR, yet TCRdb's version contains in-frame clones alone and is incomplete. This table holds tens of thousands of clones, 70% to 90% found once. The source material was peripheral blood. The receptors derive from a human donor in a cohort sampled during active COVID-19.

The V call is TRBV5-1, the J call TRBJ2-1; D not resolved. The length of the CDR3 is 15 residues. Germline values: CDR1 SGHRS, CDR2 YFSETQ. V lost 0 bases to trimming and J lost 2 bases, with 9 bases between them. The CDR3 sequence is CASSLVDSAYNEQFF. The CDR3 nucleotides are TGCGCCAGCAGCTTGGTAGACTCCGCCTACAATGAGCAGTTCTTC.

V is TRBV27 and J is TRBJ1-2; tentatively, D is TRBD1 (6 bases). V dropped 5 bases and J dropped 5 bases, with 15 bases sitting between them. This CDR3 is 14 amino acids long. CDR1 MNHEY and CDR2 SMNVEV come from the germline V gene (reference sequence). CDR3 sequence reads: CASSPSTGLYGYTF. In nucleotides, the CDR3 is TGTGCCAGCAGTCCCTCCACAGGGTTGTATGGCTACACCTTC.

This chain links TRBV7-2 with TRBJ1-6; TRBD1 matches at 7 bases. With V trimmed by 5 bases and J by 9 bases, 7 bases remained unmatched. Germline-derived CDR1 and CDR2 are SGHTA and FQGNSA. This CDR3 is built from 14 residues. Here the CDR3 reads CASSAGQGVSPLHF. CDR3 nucleotide sequence: TGTGCCAGCAGCGCGGGTCAGGGGGTTTCACCCCTCCACTTT. Using reference TRBV7-2 and TRBJ1-6 for the parts outside the CDR3, the full variable domain is GAGVSQSPSNKVTEKGKDVELRCDPISGHTALYWYRQSLGQGLEFLIYFQGNSAPDKSGLPSDRFSAERTGGSVSTLTIQRTQQEDSAVYLCASSAGQGVSPLHFGNGTRLTVT.

The DNA for the CDR3 is TGTGCCAGCAGTTTAGCTTGGGGCAGGGGGATCTCCGGGGAGCTGTTTTTT. Translation: CASSLAWGRGISGELFF. This chain connects TRBV28 to TRBJ2-2, with 7 bases lining up with TRBD1. V lost 2 bases and J lost 6; bases outside the gene matches: 12. Germline V gives CDR1 MDHEN, CDR2 SYDVKM. The CDR3 totals 17 residues.

The chain couples TRBV6-2 or TRBV6-3 to TRBJ2-6, with no clear D. V was shortened by 5 bases and J by 2 bases, with 10 bases between the two germline ends. CDR1 and CDR2 from the germline V gene are MNHEY and SVGEGT. CDR3 length: 15 residues. The CDR3 coding sequence is TGTGCCAGCAGTGAGATCCCCCCTGGGGCCAACGTCCTGACTTTC. It translates to CASSEIPPGANVLTF.

The chain carries TRBV7-9 and TRBJ1-1, with D perhaps TRBD1 (5 bases). The CDR3 extends over 13 amino acids. Germline V gene data show CDR1 as SEHNR and CDR2 as FQNEAQ (reference sequence). Trimming shortened V by 8 bases and J by 5 bases, and 15 bases separated the two germline ends. The CDR3 loop is CASYGGRRTEAFF. For the CDR3, the DNA is TGTGCCAGCTATGGGGGGAGGCGGACTGAAGCTTTCTTT.

The chain recombines TRBV27 with TRBJ2-1; 11 positions match TRBD1. Unmatched junction bases numbered 8, after V lost 5 bases and J lost 8 bases. The CDR3 covers 15 residues. Germline-derived CDR1 and CDR2 are MNHEY and SMNVEV (reference sequence). The CDR3, as DNA: TGTGCCAGCAGTCGCGGGACAGGGGGGGTTGATGAGCAGTTCTTC. As protein: CASSRGTGGVDEQFF.

The V gene is TRBV28, the J gene TRBJ2-7, with 9 nucleotides matching TRBD1. The ends lost 2 bases at V and 0 bases at J; junction bases unmatched: 11. Germline loops: CDR1 MDHEN, CDR2 SYDVKM. The CDR3 contains 18 residues. The CDR3 is CASSLGGAGQGPSYEQYF. The CDR3 DNA sequence: TGTGCCAGCAGTTTAGGAGGGGCCGGACAGGGGCCCTCCTACGAGCAGTACTTC.

The chain is built from TRBV2 and TRBJ1-6, with 7 positions matching TRBD1. The V and J ends lost 3 bases and 7 bases, in that order; junction bases with no gene match: 0. The germline CDR1 and CDR2 sequences are SNHLY and FYNNEI. CDR3 size: 13 residues. The CDR3 loop is CASSDRGNSPLHF. In DNA form, the CDR3 reads TGTGCCAGCAGTGACAGGGGGAATTCACCCCTCCACTTT.

This clone showed up just once. This chain connects TRBV28 to TRBJ2-7, with D maybe TRBD1 (5 bases). CDR1 is MDHEN, CDR2 SYDVKM, per germline. The CDR3 is made up of 13 amino acids. V was cut by 1 base and J by 3 bases, with 7 bases left in between. The CDR3 protein is CASSLLDSYEQYF. The CDR3 region has the DNA TGTGCCAGCAGTTTATTAGACAGCTACGAGCAGTACTTC.

The V and J genes are TRBV5-6 and TRBJ2-7, with 7 bases that match TRBD1. CDR3 size: 15 residues. The V segment lost 3 bases and the J segment 5 bases; nucleotides outside the gene matches: 11. From germline, CDR1 is SGHDT and CDR2 YYEEEE. CDR3 sequence reads: CASSSSITGAHEQYF. The DNA for the CDR3 is TGTGCCAGCAGCTCCAGCATCACAGGGGCCCACGAGCAGTACTTC.

The chain is built from TRBV15 and TRBJ2-5, with TRBD2 matching 7 bases. This CDR3 spans 17 amino acids. J gave up 1 base and V 1 base, and 9 bases lay outside the gene matches. Per the germline V gene, CDR1 is LNHNV and CDR2 is YYDKDF (reference sequence). The CDR3 reads CATSRVSGEGTQETQYF. In nucleotides, the CDR3 is TGTGCCACCAGCAGAGTGAGCGGGGAGGGGACCCAAGAGACCCAGTACTTC.

This chain joins TRBV11-1 and TRBJ1-6; a weak D match, TRBD1 (5 bases). This CDR3 spans 14 amino acids. The ends were cut back, 1 base at V and 8 bases at J, with 9 bases in the middle. Per germline, CDR1 SGHAT and CDR2 FQDESV (reference sequence). The CDR3 bases are TGTGCCAGCAGCTTAGGGGGGGAGGATTCACCCCTCCACTTT. Translated, it gives CASSLGGEDSPLHF.

The chain recombines TRBV11-3 with TRBJ1-1, with D perhaps matching TRBD1 (5 bases). This CDR3 region has 12 residues. Germline V gene sequence: CDR1 SGHNT, CDR2 YENEEA. Deletions cut 1 base from V and 7 bases from J, with 7 bases between. The CDR3 spells CASSLGQGEAFF. DNA for the CDR3: TGTGCCAGCAGCTTAGGTCAGGGTGAAGCTTTCTTT.

The chain employs TRBV27 and TRBJ2-1, with 10 bases matching TRBD1. The CDR3 is made up of 17 amino acids. CDR1 and CDR2 from the germline V gene are MNHEY and SMNVEV (reference sequence). V shed 3 bases and J 5 bases; nucleotides not matched to a gene: 10. CDR3 sequence (DNA): TGTGCCAGCAGTTTCTACCGGGGGACAGGGGCGGACAATGAGCAGTTCTTC. Its protein product is CASSFYRGTGADNEQFF.

V is TRBV30 and J is TRBJ2-7, with a weak D call TRBD2 (6 bases). The CDR3 runs to 15 residues. V lost 4 bases and J 3 bases, leaving 19 bases between the germline ends. CDR1 GTSNPN and CDR2 SVGIG come from the germline V gene (reference sequence). The CDR3 protein is CAWTAGTGSNYEQYF. The CDR3 DNA is TGTGCCTGGACCGCGGGGACGGGGTCGAACTACGAGCAGTACTTC.

This clone was found once. The chain links TRBV27 to TRBJ2-5; 7 bases match TRBD1. The CDR3 consists of 14 residues. Per germline, CDR1 MNHEY and CDR2 SMNVEV (reference sequence). V lost 7 bases to trimming and J lost 5 bases; unmatched junction nucleotides: 10. The CDR3 bases are TGTGCCAGCAATCCTCTAGGGGGCGCGGAGACCCAGTACTTC. It specifies CASNPLGGAETQYF.

The chain carries TRBV28 and TRBJ2-7; possible D gene TRBD2, 6 bases. CDR1 is MDHEN, CDR2 SYDVKM, per germline. The CDR3 consists of 10 residues. The V and J ends lost 7 bases and 9 bases respectively, with 10 bases between them. The CDR3 region is CASTGVGQYF. The CDR3 bases are TGTGCCAGCACGGGGGTCGGGCAGTACTTC. Complete variable domain (other parts from reference TRBV28 and TRBJ2-7): DVKVTQSSRYLVKRTGEKVFLECVQDMDHENMFWYRQDPGLGLRLIYFSYDVKMKEKGDIPEGYSVSREKKERFSLILESASTNQTSMYLCASTGVGQYFGPGTRLTVT.

This chain joins TRBV7-3 and TRBJ2-1; 9 bases fit TRBD2. The CDR3 contains 14 residues. Per germline, CDR1 SGHTA and CDR2 FQGTGA. The trim removed 4 bases at V and 6 bases at J, leaving 4 bases unmatched. DNA of the CDR3: TGTGCCAGCAGCTCTAGCGGGGTGGCCAATGAGCAGTTCTTC. As protein: CASSSSGVANEQFF.

This clone appeared a single time. One junction end disagrees with the germline gene, perhaps due to a read error. The chain uses TRBV7-7 and TRBJ2-2, with TRBD1 matching over 9 bases. The CDR3 loop spans 17 amino acids. CDR1 and CDR2 from the germline V gene are SSHAT and FNYEAQ (reference sequence). CDR3 in amino acids: CASSLTPGQGNTGELFF. The CDR3 bases are TGTGCTAGCAGCCTCACCCCGGGACAGGGGAACACCGGGGAGCTGTTTTTT.

The chain couples TRBV30 to TRBJ1-1, with a tentative D call TRBD1 (5 bases). The CDR3 extends over 13 amino acids. Germline V CDR1 and CDR2: GTSNPN, SVGIG (reference sequence). V lost 4 bases to trimming and J lost 5 bases, with 14 bases between them. The CDR3 nucleotides are TGTGCCTGGAAAGGGGACGGGGGGACTGAAGCTTTCTTT. Its protein product is CAWKGDGGTEAFF. The whole variable domain, remainder taken from reference TRBV30 and TRBJ1-1, is SQTIHQWPATLVQPVGSPLSLECTVEGTSNPNLYWYRQAAGRGLQLLFYSVGIGQISSEVPQNLSASRPQDRQFILSSKKLLLSDSGFYLCAWKGDGGTEAFFGQGTRLTVV.

The sample holds many counts of this clone. The chain couples TRBV9 to TRBJ2-2; tentatively, D is TRBD1 (5 bases). The CDR3 is made up of 16 amino acids. Germline CDR1 reads SGDLS; CDR2 reads YYNGEE. V gave up 2 bases and J gave up 4 bases, with 15 bases separating them. The CDR3 loop reads CASSVAGQARTGELFF. CDR3 sequence (DNA): TGTGCCAGCAGCGTGGCAGGGCAGGCTCGCACCGGGGAGCTGTTTTTT.

The chain joins TRBV19 to TRBJ2-7; tentative D call: TRBD2 (6 bases). V lost 5 bases to trimming and J lost 2 bases, with 10 bases between them. The CDR3 sequence is 13 residues long. Germline CDR1 is LNHDA and CDR2 is SQIVND (reference sequence). CDR3 nucleotide sequence: TGTGCCAGTAGTGGGGGACTTACCTACGAGCAGTACTTC. Its translation is CASSGGLTYEQYF. The full variable domain, rest sourced from reference TRBV19 and TRBJ2-7, is DGGITQSPKYLFRKEGQNVTLSCEQNLNHDAMYWYRQDPGQGLRLIYYSQIVNDFQKGDIAEGYSVSREKKESFPLTVTSAQKNPTAFYLCASSGGLTYEQYFGPGTRLTVT.

The CDR3 DNA reads TGTGCCAGCAGTGGTGGCCCGCGGAACTCCTACGAGCAGTACTTC. Residues: CASSGGPRNSYEQYF. V is TRBV25-1 and J is TRBJ2-7; D gene ambiguous. V was trimmed by 4 bases and J by 0 bases, leaving 13 bases between them. CDR1 is MGHDK and CDR2 is SYGVNS in the germline V gene. CDR3 length: 15 amino acids.

The rearrangement links TRBV25-1 to TRBJ1-4, with TRBD1 matching over 9 bases. Germline V lookup: CDR1 MGHDK, CDR2 SYGVNS. The CDR3 consists of 13 residues. After removal of 8 bases from V and 10 bases from J, the junction contained 8 bases not matched to a gene. The CDR3 coding sequence is TGTGCCAGCCGGCGGACAGGGGAGGGAAAACTGTTTTTT. Translated: CASRRTGEGKLFF.

This chain connects TRBV3-1 (or the pseudogene TRBV3-2) to TRBJ1-2; D is uncertain. Germline values: CDR1 LGHDT, CDR2 YNNKEL (reference sequence). The CDR3 contains 13 residues. Trimming took off 0 bases at V and 4 bases at J, with 6 bases between the two ends. CDR3 sequence reads: CASSQDRGYGYTF. The CDR3 region has the DNA TGTGCCAGCAGCCAAGATCGGGGCTATGGCTACACCTTC.

This chain joins TRBV5-1 and TRBJ2-1, with 14 bases lining up with TRBD2. CDR3 length: 16 amino acids. Germline V gene sequence: CDR1 SGHRS, CDR2 YFSETQ. V was pared by 4 bases and J by 7 bases, with 7 bases of the junction left unmatched. CDR3 loop: CASSPGTSGRGNEQFF. The CDR3 DNA follows: TGCGCCAGCAGCCCGGGGACTAGCGGGAGAGGGAATGAGCAGTTCTTC.

This sequence joins TRBV7-2 and TRBJ2-3, with D possibly matching TRBD2 (6 bases). Germline CDR1 is SGHTA and CDR2 is FQGNSA. V dropped 6 bases and J dropped 0 bases, with 10 bases sitting between them. The CDR3 loop spans 14 amino acids. As DNA, the CDR3 is TGTGCCAGCAGTTGGACTACTAGCACAGATACGCAGTATTTT. Its protein is CASSWTTSTDTQYF.

This clone was found once. The chain couples TRBV18 to TRBJ2-7; TRBD2 might be the D (6 bases). Deletions cut 0 bases from V and 0 bases from J, with 12 bases between. Germline V gene data show CDR1 as KGHSH and CDR2 as LQKENI. The CDR3 is made up of 16 amino acids. CDR3 protein: CASSPPASVSSYEQYF. CDR3 coding DNA: TGTGCCAGCTCACCACCGGCTAGCGTGAGCTCCTACGAGCAGTACTTC.